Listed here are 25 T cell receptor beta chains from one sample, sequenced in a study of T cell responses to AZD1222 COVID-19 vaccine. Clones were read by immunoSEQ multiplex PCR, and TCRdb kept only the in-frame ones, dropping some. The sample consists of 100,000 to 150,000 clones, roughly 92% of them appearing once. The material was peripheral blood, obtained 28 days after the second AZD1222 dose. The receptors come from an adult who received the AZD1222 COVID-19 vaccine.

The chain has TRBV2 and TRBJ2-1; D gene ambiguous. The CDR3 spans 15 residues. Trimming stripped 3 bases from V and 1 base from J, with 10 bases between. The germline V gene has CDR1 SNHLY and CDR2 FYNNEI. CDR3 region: CASSEERQSYNEQFF. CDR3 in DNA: TGTGCCAGCAGTGAGGAACGCCAGTCCTACAATGAGCAGTTCTTC.

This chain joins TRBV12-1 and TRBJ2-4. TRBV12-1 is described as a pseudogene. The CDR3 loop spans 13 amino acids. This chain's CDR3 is CASSFPGPWAKYF. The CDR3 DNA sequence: TGTGCCAGCAGCTTCCCCGGGCCCTGGGCTAAGTACTTC.

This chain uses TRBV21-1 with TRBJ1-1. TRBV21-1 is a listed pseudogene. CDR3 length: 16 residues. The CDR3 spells CASSDRENPRNTEAFF. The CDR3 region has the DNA TGTGCCAGCAGCGATAGGGAAAACCCCAGGAACACTGAAGCTTTCTTT.

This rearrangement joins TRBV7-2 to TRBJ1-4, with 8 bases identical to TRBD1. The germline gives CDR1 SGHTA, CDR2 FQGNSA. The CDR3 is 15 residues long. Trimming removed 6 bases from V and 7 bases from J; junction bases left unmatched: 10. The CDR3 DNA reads TGTGCCAGCAGTCGATCGACAGGGGAGGTTGAAAAACTGTTTTTT. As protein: CASSRSTGEVEKLFF.

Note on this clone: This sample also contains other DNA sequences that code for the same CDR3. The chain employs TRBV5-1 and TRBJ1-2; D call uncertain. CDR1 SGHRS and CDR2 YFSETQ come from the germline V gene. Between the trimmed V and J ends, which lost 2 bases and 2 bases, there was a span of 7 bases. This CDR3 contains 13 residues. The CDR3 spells CASSLIGNYGYTF. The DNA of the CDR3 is TGCGCCAGCAGCTTAATAGGGAACTATGGCTACACCTTC.

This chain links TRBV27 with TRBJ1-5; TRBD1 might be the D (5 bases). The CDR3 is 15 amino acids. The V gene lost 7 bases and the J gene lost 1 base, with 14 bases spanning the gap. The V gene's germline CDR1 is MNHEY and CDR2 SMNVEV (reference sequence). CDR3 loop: CASTPGGNSNQPQHF. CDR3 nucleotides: TGTGCCAGCACCCCCGGGGGGAACAGCAATCAGCCCCAGCATTTT.

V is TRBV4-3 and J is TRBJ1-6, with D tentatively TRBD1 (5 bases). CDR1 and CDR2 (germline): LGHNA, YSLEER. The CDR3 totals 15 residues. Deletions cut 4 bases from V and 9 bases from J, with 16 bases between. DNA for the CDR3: TGCGCCAGCAGCCCCGAAGGGGTTGGTGGTTCACCCCTCCACTTT. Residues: CASSPEGVGGSPLHF.

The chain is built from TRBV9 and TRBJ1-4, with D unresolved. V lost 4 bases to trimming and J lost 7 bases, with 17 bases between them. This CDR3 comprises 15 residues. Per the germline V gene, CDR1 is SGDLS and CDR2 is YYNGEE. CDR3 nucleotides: TGTGCCAGCAGCTCCCGGTACCCTAGAGGTGAAAAACTGTTTTTT. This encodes CASSSRYPRGEKLFF. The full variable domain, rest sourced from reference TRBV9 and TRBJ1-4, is DSGVTQTPKHLITATGQRVTLRCSPRSGDLSVYWYQQSLDQGLQFLIQYYNGEERAKGNILERFSAQQFPDLHSELNLSSLELGDSALYFCASSSRYPRGEKLFFGSGTQLSVL.

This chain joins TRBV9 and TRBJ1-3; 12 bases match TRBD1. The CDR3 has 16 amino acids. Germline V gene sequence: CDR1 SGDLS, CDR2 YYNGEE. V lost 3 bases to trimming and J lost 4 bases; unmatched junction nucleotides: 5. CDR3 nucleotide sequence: TGTGCCAGCAGCGCTAGGGACAGGGGGCGAGGAAACACCATATATTTT. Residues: CASSARDRGRGNTIYF.

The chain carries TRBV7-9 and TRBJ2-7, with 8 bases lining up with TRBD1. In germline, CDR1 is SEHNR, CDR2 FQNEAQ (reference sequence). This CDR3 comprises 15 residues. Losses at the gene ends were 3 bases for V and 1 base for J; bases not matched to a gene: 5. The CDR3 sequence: CASSFLQGDSYEQYF. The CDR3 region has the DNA TGTGCCAGCAGCTTTTTACAGGGGGATTCCTACGAGCAGTACTTC.

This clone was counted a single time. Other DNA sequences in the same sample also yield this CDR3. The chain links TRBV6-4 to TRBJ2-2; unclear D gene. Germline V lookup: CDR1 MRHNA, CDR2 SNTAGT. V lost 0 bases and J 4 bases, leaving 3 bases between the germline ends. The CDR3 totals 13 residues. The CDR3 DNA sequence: TGTGCCAGCAGTGACTCAAGCACCGGGGAGCTGTTTTTT. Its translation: CASSDSSTGELFF.

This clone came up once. CDR3 coding DNA: TGTGCCAGCAGCTCACAAGAGACCCAGTACTTC. Amino acids: CASSSQETQYF. The rearrangement links TRBV11-3 to TRBJ2-5, with unresolved D. Germline values: CDR1 SGHNT, CDR2 YENEEA. Trimming stripped 4 bases from V and 2 bases from J, with 2 bases between. The CDR3 spans 11 residues.

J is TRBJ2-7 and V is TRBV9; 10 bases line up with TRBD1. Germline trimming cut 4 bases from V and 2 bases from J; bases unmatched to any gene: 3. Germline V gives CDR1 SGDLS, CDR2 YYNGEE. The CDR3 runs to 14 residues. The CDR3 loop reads CASSTGTGAYEQYF. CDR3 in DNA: TGTGCCAGCAGCACTGGGACAGGGGCCTACGAGCAGTACTTC.

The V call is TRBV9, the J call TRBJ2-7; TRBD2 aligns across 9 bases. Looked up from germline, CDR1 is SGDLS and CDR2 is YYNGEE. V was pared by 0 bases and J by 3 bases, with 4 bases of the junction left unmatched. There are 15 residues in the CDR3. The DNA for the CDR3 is TGTGCCAGCAGCGTAGGACTAGCGGAGCTCTACGAGCAGTACTTC. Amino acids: CASSVGLAELYEQYF.

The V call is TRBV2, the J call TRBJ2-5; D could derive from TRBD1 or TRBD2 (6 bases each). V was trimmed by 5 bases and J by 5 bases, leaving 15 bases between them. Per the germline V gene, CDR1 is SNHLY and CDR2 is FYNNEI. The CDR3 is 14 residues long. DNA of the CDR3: TGTGCCAGCAGTCAGGGGCCGGGGGTTGAGACCCAGTACTTC. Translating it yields CASSQGPGVETQYF.

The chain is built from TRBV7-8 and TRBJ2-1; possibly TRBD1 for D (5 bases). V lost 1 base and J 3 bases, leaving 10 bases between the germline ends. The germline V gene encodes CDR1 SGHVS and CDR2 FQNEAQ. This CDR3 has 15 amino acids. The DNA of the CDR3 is TGTGCCAGCAGCTTAGATTATCAGGGCTACAATGAGCAGTTCTTC. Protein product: CASSLDYQGYNEQFF.

Here the CDR3 DNA reads TGTGCCAGCAGTTTAGCCAGGGGGGGCCAGCCCCAGCATTTT. Translated, it gives CASSLARGGQPQHF. The chain uses TRBV28 and TRBJ1-5, with 7 bases that match TRBD1. The CDR3 has 14 amino acids. Trimming at V came to 2 bases and at J to 7 bases, leaving 5 bases not matched to a gene. Germline V CDR1 and CDR2: MDHEN, SYDVKM.

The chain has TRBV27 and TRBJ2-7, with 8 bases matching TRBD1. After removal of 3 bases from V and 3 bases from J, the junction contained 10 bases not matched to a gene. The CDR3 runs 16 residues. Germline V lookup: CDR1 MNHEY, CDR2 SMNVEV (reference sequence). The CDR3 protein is CASSFSIRTGNYEQYF. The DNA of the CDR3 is TGTGCCAGCAGTTTTTCCATTAGGACAGGGAACTACGAGCAGTACTTC.

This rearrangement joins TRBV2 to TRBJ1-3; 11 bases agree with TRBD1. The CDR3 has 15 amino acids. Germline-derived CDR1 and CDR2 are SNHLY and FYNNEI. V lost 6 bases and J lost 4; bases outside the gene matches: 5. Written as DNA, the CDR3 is TGTGCCAGCAGCCGGGACAGGGGGACGGGAAACACCATATATTTT. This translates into CASSRDRGTGNTIYF.

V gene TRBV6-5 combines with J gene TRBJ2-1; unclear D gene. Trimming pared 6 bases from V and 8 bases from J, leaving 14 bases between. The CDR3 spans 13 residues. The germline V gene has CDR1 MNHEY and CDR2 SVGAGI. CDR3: CASSYGLFYEQFF. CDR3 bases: TGTGCCAGCAGCTACGGCTTGTTCTATGAGCAGTTCTTC.

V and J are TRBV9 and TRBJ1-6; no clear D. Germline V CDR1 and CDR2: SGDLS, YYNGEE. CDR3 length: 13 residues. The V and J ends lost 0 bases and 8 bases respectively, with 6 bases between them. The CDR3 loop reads CASSVESDSPLHF. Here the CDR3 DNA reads TGTGCCAGCAGCGTAGAATCAGATTCACCCCTCCACTTT.

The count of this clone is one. CDR3: CASSLRPPLQTFTDTQYF. DNA for the CDR3: TGTGCCAGCAGCTTAAGACCTCCCCTCCAGACTTTCACAGATACGCAGTATTTT. The V gene is TRBV7-3, the J gene TRBJ2-3, with D unresolved. The CDR3 totals 18 residues. The germline V gene encodes CDR1 SGHTA and CDR2 FQGTGA. V lost 1 base and J lost 2, with 19 bases in between.

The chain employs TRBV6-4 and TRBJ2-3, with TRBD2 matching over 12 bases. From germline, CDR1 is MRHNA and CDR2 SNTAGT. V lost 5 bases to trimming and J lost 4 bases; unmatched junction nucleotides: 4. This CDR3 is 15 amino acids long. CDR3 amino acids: CASSPRTSGADTQYF. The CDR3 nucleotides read TGTGCCAGCAGTCCTCGGACTAGCGGGGCAGATACGCAGTATTTT.

The CDR3 bases are TGTGCCAGCCCAACCTTGGGAGGGAACACTGAAGCTTTCTTT. Amino acid sequence: CASPTLGGNTEAFF. The chain carries TRBV2 and TRBJ1-1; D remains ambiguous. Between the trimmed V and J ends, which lost 8 bases and 1 base, there was a span of 14 bases. The germline V gene encodes CDR1 SNHLY and CDR2 FYNNEI. This CDR3 is 14 amino acids long.

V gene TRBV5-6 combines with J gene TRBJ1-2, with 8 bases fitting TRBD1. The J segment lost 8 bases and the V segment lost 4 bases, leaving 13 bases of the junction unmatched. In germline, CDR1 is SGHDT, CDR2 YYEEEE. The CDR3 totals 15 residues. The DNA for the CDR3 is TGTGCCAGCAGCCTCTTGGACAGGGCCACGGGGGGCTACACCTTC. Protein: CASSLLDRATGGYTF. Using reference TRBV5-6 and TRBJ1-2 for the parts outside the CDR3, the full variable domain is DAGVTQSPTHLIKTRGQQVTLRCSPKSGHDTVSWYQQALGQGPQFIFQYYEEEERQRGNFPDRFSGHQFPNYSSELNVNALLLGDSALYLCASSLLDRATGGYTFGSGTRLTVV.